A single sample gave rise to the 26 T cell receptor beta chains below, sequenced in a study of CDR3 diversity in severe acne. TCRdb redid the calling of the PCR reads with MiXCR, one entry per CDR3 protein. The sample lists roughly 100,000 distinct CDR3 sequences; about half were seen once. The sequencing input was blood. These receptor sequences come from a male donor with acne.

In regard to this clonotype: A junction boundary mismatches the germline segment, possibly from a read error. The chain is built from TRBV11-2 and TRBJ2-7; D possibly corresponds to TRBD2 (5 bases). The germline CDR1 and CDR2 sequences are SGHAT and FQNNGV. The CDR3 spans 16 residues. CDR3 protein: CASSRLSGDGSYEQYF. Here the CDR3 DNA reads TGTGCCAGCAGCCGACTTTCCGGGGATGGATCCTATGAGCAGTACTTC. The full variable domain, with the rest looked up from reference TRBV11-2 and TRBJ2-7, is EAGVAQSPRYKIIEKRQSVAFWCNPISGHATLYWYQQILGQGPKLLIQFQNNGVVDDSQLPKDRFSAERLKGVDSTLKIQPAKLEDSAVYLCASSRLSGDGSYEQYFGPGTRLTVT.

J is TRBJ2-6 and V is TRBV7-2; 7 bases fit TRBD1. CDR3 length: 17 amino acids. Germline V lookup: CDR1 SGHTA, CDR2 FQGNSA. V lost 5 bases to trimming and J lost 0 bases; unmatched junction nucleotides: 7. The DNA for the CDR3 is TGTGCCAGCAGCCGGGACAGAATTTTCTCTGGGGCCAACGTCCTGACTTTC. Encoded protein: CASSRDRIFSGANVLTF.

V is TRBV19 and J is TRBJ1-1; D uncertain. Between the trimmed V and J ends, which lost 7 bases and 0 bases, there was a span of 12 bases. CDR1 LNHDA and CDR2 SQIVND come from the germline V gene (reference sequence). This CDR3 has 14 amino acids. CDR3 amino acids: CASNFPGVNTEAFF. The CDR3 DNA sequence: TGTGCCAGTAACTTCCCCGGGGTGAACACTGAAGCTTTCTTT.

The chain uses TRBV20-1 and TRBJ2-2; TRBD2 agrees at 8 bases. In germline, CDR1 is DFQATT, CDR2 SNEGSKA (reference sequence). Trimming took 3 bases from V and 8 from J; bases not matched to a gene: 11. This CDR3 is 15 amino acids long. The CDR3 region has the DNA TGCAGTGCTAGGAACGCCGGGACTAGGGGGGGGGAGCTGTTTTTT. It codes for CSARNAGTRGGELFF.

The V call is TRBV7-9, the J call TRBJ1-2; D may be TRBD1 (6 bases). Trimming took off 1 base at V and 0 bases at J, with 15 bases between the two ends. Germline-derived CDR1 and CDR2 are SEHNR and FQNEAQ (reference sequence). This CDR3 has 17 amino acids. CDR3 DNA sequence: TGTGCCAGCAGCTTAGTGGGGGCGCCGATAGCTAACTATGGCTACACCTTC. Its translation: CASSLVGAPIANYGYTF.

In its sample, this clonotype was seen many times. CDR3 region: CASSQALAGTYEQYF. The CDR3 bases are TGTGCCAGCAGCCAAGCACTAGCGGGGACCTACGAGCAGTACTTC. This rearrangement joins TRBV3-1 to TRBJ2-7; TRBD2 matches at 10 bases. V dropped 1 base and J dropped 2; count of bases not matched to a gene: 2. This CDR3 is 15 amino acids long. The V gene's germline CDR1 is LGHDT and CDR2 YNNKEL (reference sequence).

In this sample, this clonotype turned up a few times. The chain uses TRBV28 and TRBJ1-2, with D hard to call. The V end lost 2 bases, the J end lost 4 bases, and 11 bases lay between the germline ends. Germline lookup yields CDR1 MDHEN and CDR2 SYDVKM. This CDR3 region has 14 residues. The chain's CDR3 is CASSLAQNSYGYTF. Written as DNA, the CDR3 is TGTGCCAGCAGTTTAGCCCAAAACAGCTATGGCTACACCTTC.

At least ten counts were recorded for this clonotype. The rearrangement uses TRBV9 and TRBJ2-5, with D perhaps matching TRBD1 or TRBD2 (5 bases each). The CDR3 is 16 residues long. The germline V gene has CDR1 SGDLS and CDR2 YYNGEE. V was shortened by 3 bases and J by 5 bases, with 20 bases between the two germline ends. CDR3 in amino acids: CASSASQATGRETQYF. In DNA, the CDR3 is TGTGCCAGCAGCGCTTCGCAGGCCACGGGGCGGGAGACCCAGTACTTC.

With respect to this clonotype: The junction departs from germline at one end; a sequencing error may be responsible. V usage is TRBV11-2 and J usage is TRBJ2-5; TRBD1 agrees at 9 bases. The germline V gene encodes CDR1 SGHAT and CDR2 FQNNGV. This CDR3 is built from 15 residues. The CDR3 DNA is TGTGCCAGCAGCCGGGGGACAGGGCGGCAAGGGACCCAGTACTTC. Translated, it gives CASSRGTGRQGTQYF.

About this clonotype itself: The junction and the germline gene differ at one end; a read error may be behind it. The rearrangement joins TRBV7-2 to TRBJ2-7; possible D gene TRBD2, 6 bases. The CDR3 has 12 residues. Germline V gene sequence: CDR1 SGHTA, CDR2 FQGNSA. The CDR3 DNA reads TGTGCCAGCAGCTTAGCCCCACGGGAGCAGTGCTTC. Translating gives CASSLAPREQCF.

This clonotype occurred once. The chain is built from TRBV2 and TRBJ1-4; TRBD1 might be the D (6 bases). Germline loops: CDR1 SNHLY, CDR2 FYNNEI. The CDR3 spans 14 residues. V lost 4 bases to trimming and J lost 6 bases, with 12 bases between them. CDR3 DNA: TGTGCCAGCAGTGGTTTGGGGGGCGATGAAAAACTGTTTTTT. Its translation is CASSGLGGDEKLFF.

This chain joins TRBV5-1 and TRBJ2-5; perhaps TRBD2 as D (5 bases). The V end lost 1 base, the J end lost 4 bases, and 11 bases lay between the germline ends. The CDR3 is made up of 14 amino acids. Per germline, CDR1 SGHRS and CDR2 YFSETQ. The CDR3 nucleotides read TGCGCCAGCAGCTTGTTAGCGAGTGGAGAGACCCAGTACTTC. This sequence encodes CASSLLASGETQYF.

This clonotype occurred a few times. This chain joins TRBV9 and TRBJ2-2; unclear D gene. The length of the CDR3 is 14 residues. Between the trimmed V and J ends, which lost 0 bases and 6 bases, there was a span of 9 bases. Germline values: CDR1 SGDLS, CDR2 YYNGEE. The CDR3 DNA follows: TGTGCCAGCAGCGTAGGTCGGGTCTCCGGGGAGCTGTTTTTT. It yields the protein CASSVGRVSGELFF. The entire variable domain, with the rest obtained from reference TRBV9 and TRBJ2-2, is as follows: DSGVTQTPKHLITATGQRVTLRCSPRSGDLSVYWYQQSLDQGLQFLIQYYNGEERAKGNILERFSAQQFPDLHSELNLSSLELGDSALYFCASSVGRVSGELFFGEGSRLTVL.

V and J are TRBV9 and TRBJ2-7, with D perhaps assigned TRBD1 or TRBD2 (5 bases each). V was shortened by 3 bases and J by 3 bases, with 19 bases between the two germline ends. This CDR3 is 16 amino acids long. Germline lookup yields CDR1 SGDLS and CDR2 YYNGEE. The CDR3: CASSGRGAGSVYEQYF. The CDR3 DNA reads as TGTGCCAGCAGCGGTAGAGGCGCAGGGAGCGTCTACGAGCAGTACTTC.

This clonotype showed up just a few times. The V call is TRBV20-1, the J call TRBJ1-5, with TRBD1 matching 7 bases. There are 13 residues in the CDR3. From germline, CDR1 is DFQATT and CDR2 SNEGSKA (reference sequence). The CDR3: CRTTGTENQPQHF. The CDR3 coding sequence is TGCAGGACGACCGGGACAGAAAATCAGCCCCAGCATTTT.

This clonotype appeared many times. J is TRBJ1-5 and V is TRBV12-3 or TRBV12-4; TRBD1 is a possible D gene (5 bases). CDR3 length: 13 amino acids. V was clipped by 5 bases and J by 7 bases, with 12 bases between them. The CDR3 nucleotides read TGTGCCAGCAGTCCCGACAGCGGCCAGCCCCAGCATTTT. It yields the protein CASSPDSGQPQHF.

This clonotype has ten or more counts. The chain combines TRBV20-1 with TRBJ2-3; TRBD2 matches 8 bases. The CDR3 contains 14 residues. The V gene's germline CDR1 is DFQATT and CDR2 SNEGSKA (reference sequence). V trimming: 5 bases; J trimming: 0 bases; junction bases outside the gene matches: 4. CDR3 bases: TGCAGTGCTGGTAGCGGGGTTAGCACAGATACGCAGTATTTT. Amino acid sequence: CSAGSGVSTDTQYF.

This clonotype turned up a few times. The chain links TRBV9 to TRBJ2-3; D unresolved. The CDR3 consists of 13 residues. The V gene lost 0 bases and the J gene lost 2 bases, with 4 bases spanning the gap. Germline V CDR1 and CDR2: SGDLS, YYNGEE. The CDR3 region has the DNA TGTGCCAGCAGCGTAGATTCCACAGATACGCAGTATTTT. It specifies CASSVDSTDTQYF. Full variable domain (remainder filled in from reference TRBV9 and TRBJ2-3): DSGVTQTPKHLITATGQRVTLRCSPRSGDLSVYWYQQSLDQGLQFLIQYYNGEERAKGNILERFSAQQFPDLHSELNLSSLELGDSALYFCASSVDSTDTQYFGPGTRLTVL.

There are a few counts of this clonotype. A clone one base away is much larger, so this may be a read error. V is TRBV2 and J is TRBJ1-2; TRBD1 matches at 8 bases. V lost 8 bases, J lost 9 bases, and 11 bases stayed unmatched. Germline assignment: CDR1 SNHLY and CDR2 FYNNEI. This CDR3 is 13 amino acids long. The CDR3: CASLSDREESYTF. In DNA, the CDR3 is TGTGCCAGCCTTTCGGACAGGGAGGAGAGCTACACCTTC.

The chain employs TRBV2 and TRBJ1-3, with D maybe TRBD1 (6 bases). The V end lost 7 bases, the J end lost 0 bases, and 16 bases lay between the germline ends. Germline V gives CDR1 SNHLY, CDR2 FYNNEI. The CDR3 has 16 amino acids. The CDR3 DNA sequence: TGTGCCAGCAACCGTATGGACAGCGGCTCTGGAAACACCATATATTTT. As protein: CASNRMDSGSGNTIYF.

The genes are TRBV29-1 and TRBJ2-5, with D uncertain. V dropped 4 bases and J dropped 5 bases, with 11 bases sitting between them. CDR3 size: 12 residues. Germline V gene data show CDR1 as SQVTM and CDR2 as ANQGSEA. The CDR3: CSVVGDIETQYF. CDR3 sequence (DNA): TGCAGCGTTGTCGGTGATATCGAGACCCAGTACTTC.

This chain uses TRBV12-3 or TRBV12-4 with TRBJ2-5, with TRBD1 matching over 7 bases. Trimming cost V 3 bases and J 5 bases; bases outside gene matches: 6. The CDR3 has 14 residues. The CDR3 coding sequence is TGTGCCAGCAGTTTCAAGGGGGCCGGGGAGACCCAGTACTTC. Its protein is CASSFKGAGETQYF.

This chain uses TRBV6-4 with TRBJ2-2, with D maybe TRBD1 (5 bases). In germline, CDR1 is MRHNA, CDR2 SNTAGT. The CDR3 has 13 amino acids. Trimming removed 2 bases from V and 5 bases from J, with 6 bases in between. CDR3 residues: CASSDRGTGELFF. The DNA for the CDR3 is TGTGCCAGCAGTGACAGGGGAACCGGGGAGCTGTTTTTT.

On this clonotype: This clone may be a read error of a much larger clone one base away. The V gene is TRBV20-1, the J gene TRBJ2-3; TRBD2 matches 8 bases. The V gene's germline CDR1 is DFQATT and CDR2 SNEGSKA (reference sequence). The CDR3 consists of 13 residues. The CDR3 protein is CSAPGLVVDTQCF. DNA for the CDR3: TGCAGTGCCCCGGGACTAGTCGTAGATACGCAGTGTTTT.

This clonotype was detected ten times or more. V gene TRBV6-1 combines with J gene TRBJ2-5; D ambiguous. The V and J ends lost 7 bases and 4 bases respectively, with 10 bases between them. The germline V gene has CDR1 MNHNS and CDR2 SASEGT. The CDR3 consists of 12 residues. The CDR3, as DNA: TGTGCCAGCACCGAAGGAAGAGAGACCCAGTACTTC. Amino acid sequence: CASTEGRETQYF.

In its sample, this clonotype was seen many times. CDR3 protein: CASSYRGLAGSQETQYF. CDR3 DNA sequence: TGCGCCAGCAGCTACCGTGGACTAGCGGGATCTCAAGAGACCCAGTACTTC. This sequence joins TRBV5-1 and TRBJ2-5; 12 positions match TRBD2. Germline V gives CDR1 SGHRS, CDR2 YFSETQ. CDR3 size: 17 residues. Germline trimming cut 3 bases from V and 2 bases from J; bases unmatched to any gene: 8.